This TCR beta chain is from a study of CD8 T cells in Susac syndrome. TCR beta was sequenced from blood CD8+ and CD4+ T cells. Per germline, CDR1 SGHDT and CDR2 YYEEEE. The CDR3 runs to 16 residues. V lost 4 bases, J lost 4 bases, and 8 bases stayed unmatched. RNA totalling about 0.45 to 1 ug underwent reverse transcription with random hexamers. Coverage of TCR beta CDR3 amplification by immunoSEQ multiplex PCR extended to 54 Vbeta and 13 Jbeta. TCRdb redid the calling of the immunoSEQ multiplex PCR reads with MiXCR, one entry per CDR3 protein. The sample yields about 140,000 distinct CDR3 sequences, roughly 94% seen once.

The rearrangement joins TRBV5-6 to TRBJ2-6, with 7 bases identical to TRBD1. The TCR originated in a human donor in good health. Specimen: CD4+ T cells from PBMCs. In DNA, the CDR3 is TGTGCCAGCAGCCACCTGACAGGGTTCGGGGCCAACGTCCTGACTTTC. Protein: CASSHLTGFGANVLTF.